The rows below give T cell receptor beta chains drawn from one sample of a study of cytomegalovirus exposure and HLA in healthy donors. Measured with immunoSEQ multiplex PCR; TCRdb has only the in-frame clones, and not every one. The repertoire holds some 200,000 clones, around 77% seen once, with roughly 3% in the top ten. Input material: PBMCs. The receptors originated from a woman in her 30s in good health and CMV-seronegative. The CDR3 runs from the conserved cysteine through the conserved F or W. D genes are given only for firm matches. Clone size is not always given. Where it is, it says once, few, many or a class for expanded clones.

D gene: TRBD1; V gene: TRBV7-9; J gene: TRBJ2-1; clone size: .; CDR3 protein: CASSYPATGERYNEQFF; CDR3 DNA: TGTGCCAGCAGCTACCCGGCTACAGGGGAAAGATACAATGAGCAGTTCTTC
D gene: TRBD1; V gene: TRBV2; J gene: TRBJ2-5; clone size: .; CDR3 protein: CASIGTGTETQYF; CDR3 DNA: TGTGCCAGCATAGGGACAGGGACAGAGACCCAGTACTTC
D gene: .; V gene: TRBV28; J gene: TRBJ2-7; clone size: .; CDR3 protein: CASSLAGRMYEQYF; CDR3 DNA: TGTGCCAGCAGTTTAGCAGGGCGGATGTACGAGCAGTACTTC
D gene: .; V gene: TRBV30; J gene: TRBJ1-2; clone size: .; CDR3 protein: CAWSEETLTNYGYTF; CDR3 DNA: TGTGCCTGGAGTGAGGAGACCCTCACTAACTATGGCTACACCTTC
D gene: TRBD2; V gene: TRBV13; J gene: TRBJ2-3; clone size: .; CDR3 protein: CASSFRLAATSTDTQYF; CDR3 DNA: TGTGCCAGCAGCTTTCGACTAGCTGCCACTAGCACAGATACGCAGTATTTT
D gene: .; V gene: TRBV5-1; J gene: TRBJ1-1; clone size: .; CDR3 protein: CASSVQDNTEAFF; CDR3 DNA: TGCGCCAGTAGCGTTCAGGATAACACTGAAGCTTTCTTT
D gene: .; V gene: TRBV2; J gene: TRBJ1-5; clone size: .; CDR3 protein: CASSEWAGEQHF; CDR3 DNA: TGTGCCAGCAGTGAATGGGCAGGTGAGCAGCATTTT
D gene: TRBD2; V gene: TRBV7-2; J gene: TRBJ2-3; clone size: .; CDR3 protein: CASSSTSGRPPGTQYF; CDR3 DNA: TGTGCCAGCAGCTCCACTAGCGGGAGGCCACCGGGTACGCAGTATTTT
D gene: TRBD1; V gene: TRBV6-1; J gene: TRBJ2-7; clone size: .; CDR3 protein: CASSAQQGAGLEQYF; CDR3 DNA: TGTGCCAGCAGCGCACAACAGGGGGCAGGCCTTGAGCAGTACTTC
D gene: .; V gene: TRBV9; J gene: TRBJ2-5; clone size: .; CDR3 protein: CASTPKGQYQETQYF; CDR3 DNA: TGTGCCAGCACTCCAAAAGGACAGTACCAAGAGACCCAGTACTTC
D gene: .; V gene: TRBV5-1; J gene: TRBJ2-5; clone size: once; CDR3 protein: CASSPATGVETQYF; CDR3 DNA: TGCGCCAGCAGCCCCGCGACCGGGGTAGAGACCCAGTACTTC
D gene: .; V gene: TRBV19; J gene: TRBJ1-5; clone size: once; CDR3 protein: CASSIGDKWGRNQPQHF; CDR3 DNA: TGTGCCAGTAGTATAGGTGATAAGTGGGGCCGCAATCAGCCCCAGCATTTT
D gene: TRBD2; V gene: TRBV4-2; J gene: TRBJ2-5; clone size: few; CDR3 protein: CASSQEWIGGGAVVAQYF; CDR3 DNA: TGTGCCAGCAGCCAAGAATGGATCGGCGGGGGGGCCGTAGTCGCCCAGTACTTC
D gene: .; V gene: TRBV9; J gene: TRBJ2-3; clone size: .; CDR3 protein: CASSSGDPARMAHAVF; CDR3 DNA: TGTGCCAGCAGCTCAGGGGACCCTGCACGCATGGCCCACGCAGTTTTT
D gene: .; V gene: TRBV27; J gene: TRBJ2-5; clone size: few; CDR3 protein: CASRTGRFQETQYF; CDR3 DNA: TGTGCCAGCAGGACAGGTCGATTCCAAGAGACCCAGTACTTC
D gene: TRBD1; V gene: TRBV29-1; J gene: TRBJ1-5; clone size: .; CDR3 protein: CSVQLIPGTGGNQPQHF; CDR3 DNA: TGCAGCGTTCAATTAATCCCCGGGACAGGGGGCAATCAGCCCCAGCATTTT
D gene: .; V gene: TRBV4-1; J gene: TRBJ2-3; clone size: few; CDR3 protein: CASSQGLADTQYF; CDR3 DNA: TGCGCCAGCAGCCAAGGACTAGCAGATACGCAGTATTTT
D gene: TRBD1; V gene: TRBV10-3; J gene: TRBJ1-1; clone size: .; CDR3 protein: CAISLQGPANTEAFF; CDR3 DNA: TGTGCCATCAGTCTACAGGGGCCGGCAAACACTGAAGCTTTCTTT